This record concerns one TCR beta chain sequence. This clone was seen more than once but under ten times. What antigen it recognizes has not been identified. Base qualities are not recorded, but no much larger clone differs from it by a single base. The Quick-DNA Microprep Kit was used to extract genomic DNA from the sorted cells. Amplification of TCRbeta DNA was done with the immunoSEQ hsTCRbeta kit, following the protocol from the manufacturer. An Illumina MiSeq instrument was used to sequence the TCRbeta libraries. The paper's processing steps were these. Once out-of-frame sequences had been removed, 2 million to 2.5 million distinct TCRbeta sequences were left, which works out to an average of roughly 70,000 per individual. Each individual was scored according to the count of roughly 170 previously reported CMV-associated TCRbeta sequences and the total productive distinct TCRbeta count. A beta-binomial model was reimplemented in Python, and scikit-learn random forests with default parameters were trained on US cohort data. On the Belgian cohort, classifier performance was reported as the median AUC, along with percentile confidence intervals, across 10,000 bootstrap iterations. Not all clones reach the TCRdb copy of this immuneACCESS table, which keeps in-frame sequences only. Checked studies attribute under half of the gap to unresolved V genes and leave the rest unexplained. V, J and clone size are taken as reported in that table, and D and trimming were inferred from the DNA itself. The sample table holds about 100,000 clones, of which 80% were seen once. The ten largest clonotypes hold around 3.6% of the sample.

The data are from a study of memory CD4+ T cells and cytomegalovirus serostatus (dated by TCRdb to about 2019). Turning to the overall study: The cohort comprised 33 healthy Belgian adults, 9 CMV seropositive and some 25 CMV seronegative. CD4+ memory TCRbeta repertoires of a Belgian cohort with known cytomegalovirus serostatus were sequenced in order to replicate a published TCR-based CMV serostatus classifier. Overall study results and their limits: Only CD4+CD45RO+ memory cells were sequenced, in contrast to the original study, which included naive and memory CD4+ and CD8+ populations. Among the roughly 160 previously reported CMV-associated TCRbeta sequences, 67 showed up in the CD4+ memory repertoires, with each one found in between one and five individuals. On the Belgian cohort, the classifier built on the original framework reached a median bootstrapped AUC of about 0.95, with a 95% CI of 0.76-1.00. For predicting CMV serostatus, the median bootstrapped AUC was roughly 0.95 using the original framework and roughly 0.91 using a US-trained random forest. Results were interpreted as suggesting that the CMV-associated TCR signature is largely present in the CD4+ memory repertoire.

A FACSAria II was used to sort memory CD4+ T cells, defined as single viable CD3+CD4+CD8-CD45RO+ cells. CMV serostatus was assessed using a Roche Elecsys assay, by which serum IgG against CMV pp150, pp28, p38 and p52 was detected. Following thawing, total CD4+ T cells were enriched through positive selection using CD4 magnetic microbeads. Samples originated from another study that specifically interrogated the CD4+ T cell memory repertoire. Following standard operating procedures, peripheral blood mononuclear cells were isolated and cryopreserved, while serum was kept at -80 degrees C. The staining used CD3-PerCP (BW264/56), CD4-APC (RPA-T4), CD45RO-PE (UCHT1) and CD8-Pacific Orange (3B5) antibodies, and Sytox blue was used to exclude non-viable cells. Taken from cysteine to phenylalanine, the CDR3 has 10 residues. Kept here is only the CDR3 DNA, which spans 30 bases and is read in frame from base 1. The germline V gene encodes CDR1 WNHNN and CDR2 SYGVQD (reference sequence). Unmatched junction bases come to 2, with V trimmed by 7 bases and J by 10 bases.

The chain is encoded by TRBV10-1 joined to TRBJ1-1; 8 central nucleotides agree with TRBD1. The TCR comes from an adult in good health and CMV-seropositive. Input material: memory CD4+ T cells from blood. The DNA sequence reads TGCGCCAGCACAGGGGGCATAGCTTTCTTT. It translates as CASTGGIAFF.